This TCR beta chain was profiled in a study of molecular identifiers for immune sequencing clone quantification. Germline CDR1 MNHEY, CDR2 SMNVEV (reference sequence). CDR3 size: 16 residues. V was pared by 4 bases and J by 9 bases, with 13 bases of the junction left unmatched. As concerns this clonotype: Its cognate antigen is unknown.

The bulk TCR libraries were made with methods described before and with listed TCR primers. From the PCR reads, TCRdb called clonotypes with MiXCR, one entry per CDR3 protein. The data show under 800,000 distinct CDR3 sequences, 25% seen once. Study-wide points: More than 99% of effector molecules, versus under 1% of naive-cell molecules, belonged to clones above 20 RNA copies. Sharing of a barcode by identical TCR molecules could cause highly expanded clone sizes to be underestimated.

V usage is TRBV27 and J usage is TRBJ2-5; 11 bases are a match to TRBD2. Sequencing was carried out using naive CD8+ T cells from blood, with Jurkat cell RNA spiked in. Subset reported: FACS-sorted CD8+CD4-CCR7+CD45RA+ naive T cells. This TCR was sampled from a human donor in good health. Some libraries in this study had Jurkat cell RNA spiked in. Written as DNA, the CDR3 is TGTGCCAGCAGTTCAGGACTAGCGGGCGCCAGAGGGGCCCAGTACTTC. This codes for CASSSGLAGARGAQYF.